This T cell receptor beta chain emerged from a study of T-cell reconstitution after alpha-beta-depleted transplantation in children. TCRbeta library preparation incorporated unique molecular identifiers. TCRdb passed the PCR reads through MiXCR, listing each CDR3 protein once. Of 200,000 to 250,000 distinct CDR3 sequences in the sample, about a tenth are singletons; the top ten hold 28%. Per the germline V gene, CDR1 is LNHDA and CDR2 is SQIVND (reference sequence). CDR3 length: 15 residues. The J segment lost 8 bases and the V segment lost 5 bases, leaving 11 bases of the junction unmatched. Regarding the study as a whole: One year post-transplant, T-cell counts and diversity were largely derived from T cells produced anew. The study traced high day-60 TCRbeta diversity in some patients to surviving recipient T cells and thymic progenitors. Reported findings indicate that, about two months after transplant, alpha-beta T cells came from several hundred expanded clones, which were derived from non-depleted graft cells.

This clonotype was counted only a few times. Its antigen is unidentified. The sample here was PBMCs, taken before TCRalphabeta/CD19-depleted stem cell transplant. The clonotype was recovered from a child younger than two with acute myeloid leukemia, due to receive a stem cell transplant. The chain is built from TRBV19 and TRBJ2-1, with TRBD2 identical over 8 bases. CDR3 sequence: CASSSGGRMGDEQFF. In DNA form, the CDR3 reads TGTGCCAGTAGTTCTGGCGGGAGGATGGGCGATGAGCAGTTCTTC.